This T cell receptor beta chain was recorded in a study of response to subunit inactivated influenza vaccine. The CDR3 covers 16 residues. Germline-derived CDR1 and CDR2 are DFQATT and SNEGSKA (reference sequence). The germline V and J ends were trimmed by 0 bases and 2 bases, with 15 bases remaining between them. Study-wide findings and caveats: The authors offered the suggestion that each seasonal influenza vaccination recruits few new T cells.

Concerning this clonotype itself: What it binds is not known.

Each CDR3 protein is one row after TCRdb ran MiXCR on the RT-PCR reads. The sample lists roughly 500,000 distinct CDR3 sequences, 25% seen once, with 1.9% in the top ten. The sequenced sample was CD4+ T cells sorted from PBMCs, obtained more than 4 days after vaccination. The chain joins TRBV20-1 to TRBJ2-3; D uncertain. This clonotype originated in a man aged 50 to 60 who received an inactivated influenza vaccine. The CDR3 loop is CSARDLLARATDTQYF. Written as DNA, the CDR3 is TGCAGTGCTAGAGATCTTCTGGCGAGAGCCACAGATACGCAGTATTTT.